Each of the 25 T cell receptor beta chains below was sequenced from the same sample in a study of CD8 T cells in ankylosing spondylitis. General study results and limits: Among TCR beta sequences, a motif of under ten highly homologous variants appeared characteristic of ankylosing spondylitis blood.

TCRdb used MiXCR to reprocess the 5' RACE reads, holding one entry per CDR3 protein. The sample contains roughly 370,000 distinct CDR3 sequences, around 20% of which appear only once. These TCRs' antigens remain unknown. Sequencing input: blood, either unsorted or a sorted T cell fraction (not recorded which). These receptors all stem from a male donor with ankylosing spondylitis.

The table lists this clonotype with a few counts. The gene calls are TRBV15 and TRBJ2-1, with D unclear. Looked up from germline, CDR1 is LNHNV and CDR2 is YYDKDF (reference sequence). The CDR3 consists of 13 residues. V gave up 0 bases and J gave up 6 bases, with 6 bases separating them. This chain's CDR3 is CATSRDFRNEQFF. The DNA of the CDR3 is TGTGCCACCAGCAGAGATTTCCGCAATGAGCAGTTCTTC.

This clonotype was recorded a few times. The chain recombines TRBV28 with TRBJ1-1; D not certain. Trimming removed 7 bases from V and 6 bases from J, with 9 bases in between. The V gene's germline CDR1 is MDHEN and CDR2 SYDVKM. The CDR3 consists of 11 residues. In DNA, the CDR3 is TGTGCCAGCAATGGAGTCGCTGAAGCTTTCTTT. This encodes CASNGVAEAFF.

In nucleotides, the CDR3 is TGTGCCAGCAGTCATAGGCGTCAACACAATGAGCAGTTCTTC. This gives the protein CASSHRRQHNEQFF. V is TRBV6-1 and J is TRBJ2-1; D is uncertain. Germline V gives CDR1 MNHNS, CDR2 SASEGT. Trimming removed 5 bases at V and 5 bases at J, with 13 bases between. The CDR3 totals 14 residues.

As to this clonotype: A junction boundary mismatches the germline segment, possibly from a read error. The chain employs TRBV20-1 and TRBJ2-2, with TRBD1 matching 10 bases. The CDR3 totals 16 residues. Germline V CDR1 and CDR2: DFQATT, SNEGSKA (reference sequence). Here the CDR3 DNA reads TGCAGTGCTAGAGATTTGGACAGGGGGAACCCCGGGGAGCTGTTTTTT. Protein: CSARDLDRGNPGELFF.

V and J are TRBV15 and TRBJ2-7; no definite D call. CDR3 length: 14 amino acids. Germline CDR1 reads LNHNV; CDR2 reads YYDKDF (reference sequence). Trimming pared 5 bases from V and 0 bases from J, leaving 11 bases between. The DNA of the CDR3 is TGTGCCACCAGCCTATTAATAAGCTCCTACGAGCAGTACTTC. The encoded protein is CATSLLISSYEQYF.

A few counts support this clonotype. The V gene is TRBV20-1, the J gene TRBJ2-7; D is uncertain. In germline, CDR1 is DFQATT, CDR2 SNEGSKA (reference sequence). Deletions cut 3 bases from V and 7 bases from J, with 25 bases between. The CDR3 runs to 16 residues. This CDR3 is CSASEGRPELGDEQYF. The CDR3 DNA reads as TGCAGTGCTAGCGAAGGCCGGCCAGAGTTAGGAGATGAGCAGTACTTC.

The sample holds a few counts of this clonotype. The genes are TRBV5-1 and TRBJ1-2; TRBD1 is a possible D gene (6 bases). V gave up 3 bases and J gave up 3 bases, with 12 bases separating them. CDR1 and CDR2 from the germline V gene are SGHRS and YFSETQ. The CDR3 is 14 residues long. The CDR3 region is CASSSYRDDYGYTF. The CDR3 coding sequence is TGCGCCAGCAGCTCCTACAGGGACGACTATGGCTACACCTTC.

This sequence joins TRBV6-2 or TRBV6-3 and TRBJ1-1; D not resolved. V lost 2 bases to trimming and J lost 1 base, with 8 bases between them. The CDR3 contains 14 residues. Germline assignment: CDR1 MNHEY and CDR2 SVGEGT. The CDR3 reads CASSYPPWNTEAFF. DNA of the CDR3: TGTGCCAGCAGTTACCCCCCGTGGAACACTGAAGCTTTCTTT.

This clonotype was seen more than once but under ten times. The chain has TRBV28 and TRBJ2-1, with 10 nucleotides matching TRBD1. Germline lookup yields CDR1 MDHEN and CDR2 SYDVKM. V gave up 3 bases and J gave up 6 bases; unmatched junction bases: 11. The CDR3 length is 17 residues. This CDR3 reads CASSLGLGTGDSNEQFF. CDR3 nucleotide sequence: TGTGCCAGCAGTTTGGGATTAGGGACAGGGGATAGCAATGAGCAGTTCTTC.

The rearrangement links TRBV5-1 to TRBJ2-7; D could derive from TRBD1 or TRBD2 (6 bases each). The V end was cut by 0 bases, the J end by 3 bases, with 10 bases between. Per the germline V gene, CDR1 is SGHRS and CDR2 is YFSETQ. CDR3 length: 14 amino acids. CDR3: CASSLVGGNYEQYF. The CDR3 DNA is TGCGCCAGCAGCTTGGTAGGGGGGAACTACGAGCAGTACTTC.

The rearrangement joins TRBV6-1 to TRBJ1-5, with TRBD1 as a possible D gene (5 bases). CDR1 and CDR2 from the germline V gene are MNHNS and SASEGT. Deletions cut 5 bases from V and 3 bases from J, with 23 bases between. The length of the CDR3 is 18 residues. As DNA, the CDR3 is TGTGCCAGCAGTCCCCTAAAGTGGGGGTACCCATACAATCAGCCCCAGCATTTT. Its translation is CASSPLKWGYPYNQPQHF.

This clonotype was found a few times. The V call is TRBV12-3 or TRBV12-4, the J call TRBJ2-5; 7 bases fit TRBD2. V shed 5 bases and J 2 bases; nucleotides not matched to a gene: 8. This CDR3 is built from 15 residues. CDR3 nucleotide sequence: TGTGCCAGCAGTCCGGCGGGAGCAAGGCAAGAGACCCAGTACTTC. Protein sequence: CASSPAGARQETQYF.

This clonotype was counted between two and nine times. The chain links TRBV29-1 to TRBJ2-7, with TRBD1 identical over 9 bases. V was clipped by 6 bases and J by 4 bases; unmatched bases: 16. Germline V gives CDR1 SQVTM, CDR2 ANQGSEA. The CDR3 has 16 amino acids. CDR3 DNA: TGCAGCGTCCCCAAGGGAACAGGGGGCTATGTGTACGAGCAGTACTTC. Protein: CSVPKGTGGYVYEQYF.

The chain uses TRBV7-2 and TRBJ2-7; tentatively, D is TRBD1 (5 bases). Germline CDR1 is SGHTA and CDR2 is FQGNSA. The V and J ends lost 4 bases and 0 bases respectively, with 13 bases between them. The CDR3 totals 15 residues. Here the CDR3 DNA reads TGTGCCAGCAGCTCGTCCTCAGACAGCTCCTACGAGCAGTACTTC. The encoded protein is CASSSSSDSSYEQYF. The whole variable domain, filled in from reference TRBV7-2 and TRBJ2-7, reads GAGVSQSPSNKVTEKGKDVELRCDPISGHTALYWYRQSLGQGLEFLIYFQGNSAPDKSGLPSDRFSAERTGGSVSTLTIQRTQQEDSAVYLCASSSSSDSSYEQYFGPGTRLTVT.

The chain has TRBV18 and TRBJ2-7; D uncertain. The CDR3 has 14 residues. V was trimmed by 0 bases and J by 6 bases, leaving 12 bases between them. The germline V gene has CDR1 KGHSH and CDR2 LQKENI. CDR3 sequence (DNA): TGTGCCAGCTCACCACCGACCGAGATCCTCGAGCAGTACTTC. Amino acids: CASSPPTEILEQYF.

The CDR3 DNA sequence: TGTGCCAGCAGCCGGGGGACAGACGACAATGAGCAGTTCTTC. Amino acid sequence: CASSRGTDDNEQFF. The chain uses TRBV3-1 and TRBJ2-1; 7 bases line up with TRBD1. This CDR3 region has 14 residues. V lost 4 bases and J lost 5; bases outside the gene matches: 5. Germline CDR1 and CDR2: LGHDT and YNNKEL (reference sequence).

CDR3 residues: CASSLDHGTDTQYF. The CDR3 nucleotides are TGTGCCAGCAGCTTAGACCACGGCACAGATACGCAGTATTTT. This chain links TRBV7-2 with TRBJ2-3; no clear D gene. The germline CDR1 and CDR2 sequences are SGHTA and FQGNSA. V was clipped by 1 base and J by 1 base, with 6 bases between them. The CDR3 contains 14 residues.

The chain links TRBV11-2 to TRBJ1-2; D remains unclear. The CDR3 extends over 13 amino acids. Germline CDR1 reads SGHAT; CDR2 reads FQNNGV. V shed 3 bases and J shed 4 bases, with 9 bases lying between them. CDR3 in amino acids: CASSFAGGYGYTF. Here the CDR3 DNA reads TGTGCCAGCAGCTTTGCGGGCGGCTATGGCTACACCTTC.

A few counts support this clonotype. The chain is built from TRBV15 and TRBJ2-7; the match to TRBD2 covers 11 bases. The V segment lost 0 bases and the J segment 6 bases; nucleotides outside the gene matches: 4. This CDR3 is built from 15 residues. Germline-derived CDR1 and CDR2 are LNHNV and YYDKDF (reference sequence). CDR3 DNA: TGTGCCACCAGCAGAGATGGTCTAGCGGGAGGCGAGCAGTACTTC. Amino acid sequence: CATSRDGLAGGEQYF. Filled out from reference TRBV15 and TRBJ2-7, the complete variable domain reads DAMVIQNPRYQVTQFGKPVTLSCSQTLNHNVMYWYQQKSSQAPKLLFHYYDKDFNNEADTPDNFQSRRPNTSFCFLDIRSPGLGDTAMYLCATSRDGLAGGEQYFGPGTRLTVT.

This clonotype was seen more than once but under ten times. For the CDR3, the DNA is TGTGCCAGCAGTAGAGGGGGGCTAGCGAGGAATGAGCAGTTCTTC. This translates into CASSRGGLARNEQFF. V gene TRBV7-2 combines with J gene TRBJ2-1; D assignment may be TRBD1 or TRBD2 (6 bases each). The CDR3 extends over 15 amino acids. Trimming shortened V by 6 bases and J by 7 bases, and 19 bases separated the two germline ends. Per the germline V gene, CDR1 is SGHTA and CDR2 is FQGNSA.

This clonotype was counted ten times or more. The CDR3, as DNA: TGCGCCAGCAGCCCGGGACTGAGCTATGTAGAGCAGTTCTTC. Translation: CASSPGLSYVEQFF. The J gene is TRBJ2-1, the V gene TRBV5-1; maybe TRBD2 (6 bases). Germline V gives CDR1 SGHRS, CDR2 YFSETQ. This CDR3 is built from 14 residues. The V end lost 4 bases, the J end lost 10 bases, and 18 bases lay between the germline ends. Drawing the rest from reference TRBV5-1 and TRBJ2-1, the complete variable domain is KAGVTQTPRYLIKTRGQQVTLSCSPISGHRSVSWYQQTPGQGLQFLFEYFSETQRNKGNFPGRFSGRQFSNSRSEMNVSTLELGDSALYLCASSPGLSYVEQFFGPGTRLTVL.

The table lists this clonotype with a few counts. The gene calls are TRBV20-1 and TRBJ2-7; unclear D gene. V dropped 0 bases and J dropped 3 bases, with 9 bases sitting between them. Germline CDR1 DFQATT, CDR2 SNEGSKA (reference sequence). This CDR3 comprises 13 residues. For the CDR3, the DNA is TGCAGTGCTAGAGATCCGACTTTCTACGAGCAGTACTTC. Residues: CSARDPTFYEQYF.

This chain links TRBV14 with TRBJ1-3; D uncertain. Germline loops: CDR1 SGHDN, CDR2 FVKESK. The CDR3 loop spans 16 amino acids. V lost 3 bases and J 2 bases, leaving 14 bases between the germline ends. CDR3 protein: CASSHGEHLTGNTIYF. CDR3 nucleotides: TGTGCCAGCAGCCACGGGGAACACCTCACTGGAAACACCATATATTTT. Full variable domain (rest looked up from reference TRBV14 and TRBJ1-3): EAGVTQFPSHSVIEKGQTVTLRCDPISGHDNLYWYRRVMGKEIKFLLHFVKESKQDESGMPNNRFLAERTGGTYSTLKVQPAELEDSGVYFCASSHGEHLTGNTIYFGEGSWLTVV.

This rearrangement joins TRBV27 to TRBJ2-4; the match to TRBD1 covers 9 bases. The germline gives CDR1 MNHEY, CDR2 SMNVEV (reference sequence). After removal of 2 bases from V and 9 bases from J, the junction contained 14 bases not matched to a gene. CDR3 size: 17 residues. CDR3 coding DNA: TGTGCCAGCAGTTTAAACCCCCCACAGGGGGCTGTCGGCATTCAGTACTTC. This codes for CASSLNPPQGAVGIQYF.

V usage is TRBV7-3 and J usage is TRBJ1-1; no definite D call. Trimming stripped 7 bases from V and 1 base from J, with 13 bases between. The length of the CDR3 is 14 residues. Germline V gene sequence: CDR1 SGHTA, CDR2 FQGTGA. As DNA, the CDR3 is TGTGCCAGCACCTCTAAACAGCAGAACACTGAAGCTTTCTTT. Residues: CASTSKQQNTEAFF. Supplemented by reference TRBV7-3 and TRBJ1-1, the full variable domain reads GAGVSQTPSNKVTEKGKYVELRCDPISGHTALYWYRQSLGQGPEFLIYFQGTGAADDSGLPNDRFFAVRPEGSVSTLKIQRTERGDSAVYLCASTSKQQNTEAFFGQGTRLTVV.